Sequencing of this T cell receptor beta chain was carried out in a study of vaccination effects on CD4 cells after COVID-19. Overall study findings and caveats: By a late point after vaccination, infection- and vaccine-induced clones had shrunk markedly through clonal contraction.

Remarks on this clone: Its antigen is currently unknown.

The table came from immunoSEQ multiplex PCR; TCRdb's copy has only in-frame clones and leaves some out. The sample contains tens of thousands of clones, around 67% of which appear only once. V was cut by 3 bases and J by 8 bases, with 18 bases left in between. The CDR3 runs 15 residues. Germline CDR1 reads KGHDR; CDR2 reads SFDVKD. The culture ran for approximately 10 days, and then CD4+ T cells were isolated. Every participant took two doses of the BNT162b2 or mRNA-1273 vaccine. The chain links TRBV24-1 to TRBJ1-2; perhaps TRBD1 as D (5 bases). The sequencing here drew on CD4+ T cells from PBMCs cultured without peptide, taken after COVID-19 vaccination. The sequence was obtained from a human donor who received a COVID-19 vaccine. CDR3 protein: CATSDPSGRSLGYTF. The CDR3 bases are TGTGCCACCAGTGATCCCTCGGGACGCTCGCTAGGCTACACCTTC.